Listed below are T cell receptor beta chains from one sample, sequenced in a study of cytomegalovirus exposure and HLA in healthy donors. TCRdb keeps only in-frame clones here, not all; method: immunoSEQ multiplex PCR. The sample has 60,000 to 90,000 clones, approximately 86% seen once. The specimen was PBMCs. The origin of the receptors is a man aged 25-40 years in good health and CMV-seronegative. Both conserved end residues are part of each CDR3. A D gene is named only where the DNA matches it firmly. The size entry is marked missing in some rows and otherwise reads once, few, many or a size class.

d_call clone_size j_call v_call cdr3_nt cdr3_aa
NA NA TRBJ2-4 TRBV9 TGTGCCAGCAGCGACGTGGACAAGGGCGGCAAAAACATTCAGTACTTC CASSDVDKGGKNIQYF
NA NA TRBJ2-7 TRBV6-1 TGTGCCAGCAGATGGCCAGGGCAGGGCTACGAGCAGTACTTC CASRWPGQGYEQYF
TRBD2 NA TRBJ2-5 TRBV29-1 TGCAGCGTTGAGGGGCTAGCGGGAGTTGAGACCCAGTACTTC CSVEGLAGVETQYF
NA NA TRBJ1-1 TRBV5-6 TGTGCCAGCAGCTGGAGGACAGAGAACACTGAAGCTTTCTTT CASSWRTENTEAFF
NA few TRBJ1-5 TRBV5-5 TGTGCCAGCAGCTACCCGGGTCAGCCCCAGCATTTT CASSYPGQPQHF
NA NA TRBJ2-6 TRBV7-8 TGTGCCAGCAGCTTAGCGCTTGGACATCACTTCTCTGGGGCCAACGTCCTGACTTTC CASSLALGHHFSGANVLTF
NA NA TRBJ1-1 TRBV5-6 TGTGCCAGCAGCTTGGGTTGGGGGGTCACTGAAGCTTTCTTT CASSLGWGVTEAFF
TRBD1 NA TRBJ2-7 TRBV9 TGTGCCAGCAGCCCCGGACAGGGCCCGTCCTACGAGCAGTACTTC CASSPGQGPSYEQYF
TRBD1 NA TRBJ2-6 TRBV5-5 TGTGCCAGCAGCTTGGCTGGGACAGGGTTGTTTGCTGGGGCCAACGTCCTGACTTTC CASSLAGTGLFAGANVLTF
NA few TRBJ1-5 TRBV4-1 TGCGCCAGCAGCCGGGAGGCGCACATCAATCAGCCCCAGCATTTT CASSREAHINQPQHF
NA NA TRBJ2-3 TRBV7-2 TGTGCCAGCAGCTTAGCATATAACACCGATACGCAGTATTTT CASSLAYNTDTQYF
TRBD2 NA TRBJ2-1 TRBV7-9 TGTGCCAGCAGCCCCCCGAGCGGGGGGGCGATGAATGAGCAGTTCTTC CASSPPSGGAMNEQFF
NA few TRBJ2-1 TRBV11-3 TGTGCCAGCAGCTCCATCATGGGGGGGACCGGGGGCCGAGCACAGTTCTTC CASSSIMGGTGGRAQFF
TRBD2 once TRBJ2-2 TRBV4-2 TGTGCCAGCTCCGGGAGGGTAGAGGACACCGGGGAGCTGTTTTTT CASSGRVEDTGELFF
NA NA TRBJ1-1 TRBV2 TGTGCCAGCAGTCCGGGGAGAGGCGTCGCTGAAGCTTTCTTT CASSPGRGVAEAFF
NA NA TRBJ2-2 TRBV19 TGTGCCAGTAGGCCGGGGGGCAGCACCGGGGAGCTGTTTTTT CASRPGGSTGELFF
TRBD1 few TRBJ2-1 TRBV7-3 TGTGCCAGCAGCTTAATGGGAGGACAGGGTAGGCACAATGAGCAGTTCTTC CASSLMGGQGRHNEQFF
TRBD2 NA TRBJ2-1 TRBV19 TGTGCCAGTAGCTATAGGGGACTAACCTACAATGAGCAGTTCTTC CASSYRGLTYNEQFF
NA NA TRBJ1-6 TRBV18 TGTGCCAGCTCACCCCTGCAGGGAGGGGGGAATTCACCCCTCCACTTT CASSPLQGGGNSPLHF
TRBD1 NA TRBJ2-1 TRBV18 TGTGCCAGCTCACCATTACAGGGGGCTAGCGATGAGCAGTTCTTC CASSPLQGASDEQFF
NA NA TRBJ1-2 TRBV6-1 TGTGCCAGCAGTGTAGGCTCAGGAGGATACACCTTC CASSVGSGGYTF
TRBD2 NA TRBJ2-1 TRBV11-2 TGTGCCAGCAGCTACCGGACTAGCGGTTCATACAATGAGCAGTTCTTC CASSYRTSGSYNEQFF
NA NA TRBJ1-1 TRBV27 TGTGCCAGCAGTTTAGGAGGGTGGGGAAACACTGAAGCTTTCTTT CASSLGGWGNTEAFF
TRBD1 NA TRBJ1-2 TRBV6-6 TGTGCCAGCAGCGTGACAGGGGGCTCCTATGGCTACACCTTC CASSVTGGSYGYTF
NA NA TRBJ1-5 TRBV19 TGTGCCAGTAGTCCGCGGGGGGGATTCCTGCCCCAGCATTTT CASSPRGGFLPQHF
TRBD1 NA TRBJ1-4 TRBV5-1 TGCGCCAGCAGCTTGGCCGTAGGACAGGCGAATGAAAAACTGTTTTTT CASSLAVGQANEKLFF
NA NA TRBJ2-1 TRBV6-1 TGTGCCAGCAGTGCCAGCGGGCTAGCGCCTTACAATGAGCAGTTCTTC CASSASGLAPYNEQFF
NA NA TRBJ1-1 TRBV5-4 TGTGCCAGCAGCAGGGGGACAGAAGCTTTCTTT CASSRGTEAFF
NA NA TRBJ2-2 TRBV9 TGTGCCAGCAGCGTAGTTGGGGGCCTAGCCGGGGAGCTGTTTTTT CASSVVGGLAGELFF
NA NA TRBJ2-3 TRBV2 TGTGCCAGCAGTGAAGGCGAGGACTACTACACAGATACGCAGTATTTT CASSEGEDYYTDTQYF
TRBD2 NA TRBJ2-3 TRBV11-2 TGTGCCAGCAGGCTAGCGGGACAAACCACAGATACGCAGTATTTT CASRLAGQTTDTQYF
NA NA TRBJ1-6 TRBV28 TGTGCCAGCAGTTTCCTAGGCGAGGGGGGGATTTCACCCCTCCACTTT CASSFLGEGGISPLHF
TRBD1 NA TRBJ2-1 TRBV7-2 TGTGCCAGCAGCTTATCCCAGGGGGCATACAATGAGCAGTTCTTC CASSLSQGAYNEQFF
TRBD2 NA TRBJ2-3 TRBV5-1 TGCGCCAGCAGCTTAACGGGAGGGGACCTAGATACGCAGTATTTT CASSLTGGDLDTQYF
NA NA TRBJ2-7 TRBV11-2 TGTGCCAGCAGCTTAGATCGGGTCTACGAGCAGTACTTC CASSLDRVYEQYF
TRBD2 once TRBJ2-3 TRBV7-2 TGTGCCAGCAGCTTCGGCGGGAGGGCGGGTGGAGATACGCAGTATTTT CASSFGGRAGGDTQYF
TRBD1 NA TRBJ2-7 TRBV27 TGTGCCAGCAGCGACGATATGGACAGGGTAATTTACGAGCAGTACTTC CASSDDMDRVIYEQYF
NA NA TRBJ2-1 TRBV15 TGTGCCACCAGCAGAGATTTGACAAGCTCCTACAATGAGCAGTTCTTC CATSRDLTSSYNEQFF
TRBD1 NA TRBJ1-5 TRBV6-6 TGTGCCAGCAGCCCGACAGGGCATCGCAGCAATCAGCCCCAGCATTTT CASSPTGHRSNQPQHF
NA NA TRBJ2-2 TRBV6-5 TGTGCCAGTTTGGCTCCGAACACCGGGGAGCTGTTTTTT CASLAPNTGELFF
TRBD1 NA TRBJ2-1 TRBV27 TGTGCCAGCAGTTTAACAGGACAGGGGGCTAATGAGCAGTTCTTC CASSLTGQGANEQFF
TRBD2 NA TRBJ2-2 TRBV5-1 TGCGCCAGCAGCCGACTAGCGGATAACACCGGGGAGCTGTTTTTT CASSRLADNTGELFF
NA NA TRBJ2-5 TRBV2 TGTGCCATTCCCATCCCCCCGGGAGAGACCCAGTACTTC CAIPIPPGETQYF
NA NA TRBJ1-1 TRBV18 TGTGCCAGCTCACCGCGGGAGAACACTGAAGCTTTCTTT CASSPRENTEAFF
NA NA TRBJ2-7 TRBV7-9 TGTGCCAGCAGCTTAGCCCAGTACGAGCAGTACTTC CASSLAQYEQYF
TRBD1 NA TRBJ2-7 TRBV6-5 TGTGCCAGCAGCCCCGGGACAGAATACGAGCAGTACTTC CASSPGTEYEQYF